This T cell receptor (beta chain) was sequenced in a study of T cell responses to AZD1222 COVID-19 vaccine. Study-level findings and limits: Vaccine-related CD4 TCRs covered spike, predominating at 160-218 and 743-854. In a largely white British group with more females than males, clonal diversity was possibly underestimated. Just six AZD1222 recipients were seropositive at baseline. Repertoire sampling was restricted to post-peak T cell response timepoints.

The CDR3 has 15 residues. J gave up 5 bases and V 2 bases, and 3 bases lay outside the gene matches. The germline V gene encodes CDR1 SEHNR and CDR2 FQNEAQ (reference sequence). TCRdb's copy holds only in-frame clones and misses some; the assay was immunoSEQ multiplex PCR. The sample lists about 90,000 clones, just over 85% occurring once. Comments on this clone: Antigen specificity is unknown.

The input for sequencing was peripheral blood, taken on day 0 of MenACWY control vaccination. The V and J genes are TRBV7-9 and TRBJ2-3; 11 nucleotides align to TRBD2. This TCR came from an adult in good health. The CDR3 loop reads CASSLRLAGKDTQYF. CDR3 bases: TGTGCCAGCAGCTTAAGACTAGCGGGGAAAGATACGCAGTATTTT. Based on the CDR3 plus reference TRBV7-9 and TRBJ2-3, the full variable domain is DTGVSQNPRHKITKRGQNVTFRCDPISEHNRLYWYRQTLGQGPEFLTYFQNEAQLEKSRLLSDRFSAERPKGSFSTLEIQRTEQGDSAMYLCASSLRLAGKDTQYFGPGTRLTVL.